The 30 T cell receptor beta chains presented below share a single source sample, sequenced in a study of PD-1 blockade in classical Hodgkin lymphoma. This sample's time point: newly diagnosed, previously untreated cHL patient sample. Thawed PBMCs were the source of CD4+ T cells, purified by magnetic negative selection. TCRdb keeps only in-frame clones here, not all; method: immunoSEQ multiplex PCR. The sample yields under 20,000 clones, over 80% seen once. The sequencing input was CD4+ T cells from blood. These receptors all come from a human donor with classical Hodgkin lymphoma.

The rearrangement uses TRBV11-3 and TRBJ2-7, with TRBD1 as a possible D gene (6 bases). There are 14 residues in the CDR3. Germline loops: CDR1 SGHNT, CDR2 YENEEA. V was clipped by 5 bases and J by 4 bases, with 15 bases between them. CDR3 amino acids: CASSRGGQLYEQYF. CDR3 nucleotides: TGTGCCAGCAGCAGGGGCGGACAGTTATACGAGCAGTACTTC.

The CDR3 loop reads CASSGEFHTDTQYF. The CDR3 DNA is TGTGCCAGCAGCGGAGAGTTCCACACAGATACGCAGTATTTT. This chain links TRBV9 with TRBJ2-3; no firm D call. CDR1 and CDR2 from the germline V gene are SGDLS and YYNGEE. With 3 bases removed from V and 2 bases from J, the gap between germline ends came to 10 bases. This CDR3 has 14 residues.

This clone appeared once. This chain joins TRBV19 and TRBJ2-5; TRBD2 agrees at 10 bases. Germline trimming cut 3 bases from V and 6 bases from J; bases unmatched to any gene: 4. The germline V gene encodes CDR1 LNHDA and CDR2 SQIVND (reference sequence). The CDR3 has 14 amino acids. CDR3 residues: CASSMSSGRKTQYF. The CDR3 DNA reads as TGTGCCAGTAGTATGTCTAGCGGGAGAAAGACCCAGTACTTC.

This clone occurred once. The J gene is TRBJ2-7, the V gene TRBV7-8, with D perhaps TRBD1 (5 bases). This CDR3 comprises 17 residues. V was shortened by 0 bases and J by 1 base, with 16 bases between the two germline ends. Germline V gene lookup returns CDR1 SGHVS and CDR2 FQNEAQ. In DNA form, the CDR3 reads TGTGCCAGCAGCTTAGCCCGCTTCAGGGCCCAATCCTACGAGCAGTACTTC. This translates into CASSLARFRAQSYEQYF. The entire variable domain, with the rest obtained from reference TRBV7-8 and TRBJ2-7, is as follows: GAGVSQSPRYKVAKRGQDVALRCDPISGHVSLFWYQQALGQGPEFLTYFQNEAQLDKSGLPSDRFFAERPEGSVSTLKIQRTQQEDSAVYLCASSLARFRAQSYEQYFGPGTRLTVT.

The gene calls are TRBV30 and TRBJ2-7; 8 nucleotides agree with TRBD1. CDR1 and CDR2 (germline): GTSNPN, SVGIG (reference sequence). This CDR3 has 16 residues. J lost 0 bases, V lost 2 bases, and 9 bases had no gene match. The CDR3 reads CAWSRTRTGSSYEQYF. CDR3 in DNA: TGTGCCTGGAGTCGAACCCGGACAGGGAGCTCCTACGAGCAGTACTTC.

The genes are TRBV18 and TRBJ2-1, with 8 positions matching TRBD2. Losses at the gene ends were 1 base for V and 1 base for J; bases not matched to a gene: 9. The CDR3 has 18 amino acids. Germline CDR1 reads KGHSH; CDR2 reads LQKENI. CDR3 bases: TGTGCCAGCTCACCACGGAGCGGGGGAGTGGGTTCCTACAATGAGCAGTTCTTC. Translating gives CASSPRSGGVGSYNEQFF.

V and J are TRBV5-3 and TRBJ1-1, with no clear D. TRBV5-3 is recorded as an ORF, its role being uncertain. The germline V and J ends were trimmed by 6 bases and 10 bases, with 25 bases remaining between them. This CDR3 region has 15 residues. The CDR3 DNA sequence: TGTGCCAGAATTGCCCGGCGGACTCCCCCAAAAGGAGCTTTCTTT. Translation gives CARIARRTPPKGAFF.

This clone was picked up a small number of times. This chain connects TRBV19 to TRBJ1-5; D is possibly TRBD1 (5 bases). This CDR3 contains 13 residues. V lost 6 bases and J lost 4, with 10 bases in between. CDR1 is LNHDA, CDR2 SQIVND, per germline (reference sequence). This CDR3 reads CASSDRANQPQHF. CDR3 nucleotide sequence: TGTGCCAGTAGCGACAGAGCTAATCAGCCCCAGCATTTT.

V is TRBV30 and J is TRBJ2-7; no firm D call. V was pared by 3 bases and J by 2 bases, with 5 bases between. Per the germline V gene, CDR1 is GTSNPN and CDR2 is SVGIG (reference sequence). This CDR3 region has 11 residues. CDR3 residues: CAWRGTYEQYF. CDR3 coding DNA: TGTGCCTGGAGGGGCACCTACGAGCAGTACTTC.

This clone has only a few counts. This rearrangement joins TRBV6-1 to TRBJ2-7; a weak D match, TRBD1 (5 bases). CDR1 is MNHNS and CDR2 is SASEGT in the germline V gene. The CDR3 loop spans 15 amino acids. Deletions cut 5 bases from V and 2 bases from J, with 16 bases between. The CDR3 spells CASSRGSAATYEQYF. CDR3 nucleotide sequence: TGTGCCAGCAGTAGGGGATCGGCAGCCACCTACGAGCAGTACTTC.

This clone was counted once. The chain links TRBV9 to TRBJ1-1, with 7 bases lining up with TRBD1. V lost 2 bases and J lost 6; bases outside the gene matches: 7. Germline-derived CDR1 and CDR2 are SGDLS and YYNGEE. CDR3 length: 14 residues. DNA of the CDR3: TGTGCCAGCAGCGTTTCGACAGGGAGCGCTGAAGCTTTCTTT. Encoded protein: CASSVSTGSAEAFF. Filled out from reference TRBV9 and TRBJ1-1, the complete variable domain reads DSGVTQTPKHLITATGQRVTLRCSPRSGDLSVYWYQQSLDQGLQFLIQYYNGEERAKGNILERFSAQQFPDLHSELNLSSLELGDSALYFCASSVSTGSAEAFFGQGTRLTVV.

The V call is TRBV19, the J call TRBJ2-1; 8 bases match TRBD1. The CDR3 consists of 15 residues. CDR1 and CDR2 (germline): LNHDA, SQIVND (reference sequence). V was clipped by 3 bases and J by 9 bases; unmatched bases: 10. The CDR3: CASSIFTGGLGEQFF. The CDR3 nucleotides are TGTGCCAGTAGTATCTTTACAGGGGGACTTGGTGAGCAGTTCTTC.

This sequence joins TRBV7-8 and TRBJ2-2, with TRBD2 identical over 8 bases. V was clipped by 6 bases and J by 0 bases; unmatched bases: 6. The CDR3 contains 16 residues. Germline values: CDR1 SGHVS, CDR2 FQNEAQ. The CDR3: CASRPGLVTNTGELFF. The CDR3 DNA is TGTGCCAGCAGACCGGGACTAGTTACGAACACCGGGGAGCTGTTTTTT.

The CDR3 loop is CAWSPGGSGAEYF. As DNA, the CDR3 is TGTGCCTGGAGTCCCGGGGGTAGCGGGGCCGAGTACTTC. This chain connects TRBV30 to TRBJ2-7; 8 nucleotides line up with TRBD2. The CDR3 spans 13 residues. Losses at the gene ends were 2 bases for V and 11 bases for J; bases not matched to a gene: 11. The V gene's germline CDR1 is GTSNPN and CDR2 SVGIG (reference sequence).

The chain couples TRBV9 to TRBJ2-1; TRBD2 matches at 9 bases. CDR3 size: 15 residues. V lost 2 bases and J lost 7; bases outside the gene matches: 7. The germline V gene encodes CDR1 SGDLS and CDR2 YYNGEE. The CDR3 DNA sequence: TGTGCCAGCAGCGTTAGCGGGAGAAAGGGGAATGAGCAGTTCTTC. Residues: CASSVSGRKGNEQFF.

The rearrangement links TRBV6-5 to TRBJ2-7, with a tentative D call TRBD1 (6 bases). Trimming pared 6 bases from V and 2 bases from J, leaving 17 bases between. Per germline, CDR1 MNHEY and CDR2 SVGAGI. There are 15 residues in the CDR3. The CDR3 is CASSLGTQLPYEQYF. CDR3 in DNA: TGTGCCAGCAGCCTCGGGACACAGCTACCCTACGAGCAGTACTTC.

This chain connects TRBV6-1 to TRBJ1-5; D gene unclear. CDR3 length: 11 amino acids. CDR1 is MNHNS, CDR2 SASEGT, per germline. Trimming took off 0 bases at V and 9 bases at J, with 3 bases between the two ends. The CDR3 bases are TGTGCCAGCAGTGAAGCGGCGCCCCAGCATTTT. It is translated as CASSEAAPQHF.

This chain links TRBV7-3 with TRBJ2-3; TRBD2 agrees at 7 bases. With 2 bases clipped from V and 1 base from J, the junction kept 0 bases outside the gene matches. CDR3 length equals 14 residues. Germline lookup yields CDR1 SGHTA and CDR2 FQGTGA. The CDR3 DNA follows: TGTGCCAGCAGCTTAGCGGGGGGCACAGATACGCAGTATTTT. Its protein is CASSLAGGTDTQYF.

The genes are TRBV5-1 and TRBJ1-4, with TRBD1 identical over 8 bases. The trim removed 0 bases at V and 1 base at J, leaving 2 bases unmatched. This CDR3 region has 16 residues. The V gene's germline CDR1 is SGHRS and CDR2 YFSETQ. The CDR3 DNA is TGCGCCAGCAGCTTGGGGACAGGGAGAACTAATGAAAAACTGTTTTTT. Its protein is CASSLGTGRTNEKLFF.

The V and J genes are TRBV7-3 and TRBJ1-1; D uncertain. This CDR3 spans 15 amino acids. The V gene lost 5 bases and the J gene lost 1 base, with 14 bases spanning the gap. Germline V lookup: CDR1 SGHTA, CDR2 FQGTGA. Here the CDR3 DNA reads TGTGCCAGCAGCCGTTGGCCCCGGGGGAACACTGAAGCTTTCTTT. This translates into CASSRWPRGNTEAFF.

The chain employs TRBV7-9 and TRBJ2-2; D gene unclear. Per the germline V gene, CDR1 is SEHNR and CDR2 is FQNEAQ (reference sequence). The CDR3 runs 13 residues. The ends were cut back, 5 bases at V and 4 bases at J, with 8 bases in the middle. The DNA for the CDR3 is TGTGCCAGCAGCACAGTAGGCACCGGGGAGCTGTTTTTT. Translation: CASSTVGTGELFF. Full variable domain (outside the CDR3, taken from reference TRBV7-9 and TRBJ2-2): DTGVSQNPRHKITKRGQNVTFRCDPISEHNRLYWYRQTLGQGPEFLTYFQNEAQLEKSRLLSDRFSAERPKGSFSTLEIQRTEQGDSAMYLCASSTVGTGELFFGEGSRLTVL.

The chain joins TRBV11-2 to TRBJ2-3; perhaps TRBD1 as D (5 bases). Between the trimmed V and J ends, which lost 3 bases and 2 bases, there was a span of 15 bases. The CDR3 sequence is 16 residues long. CDR1 is SGHAT and CDR2 is FQNNGV in the germline V gene. CDR3 coding DNA: TGTGCCAGCAGCTTCCTCAGGGCAGGGAACACAGATACGCAGTATTTT. The encoded protein is CASSFLRAGNTDTQYF.

The V call is TRBV5-4, the J call TRBJ2-2; 10 bases fit TRBD1. Germline V gene sequence: CDR1 SGHNT, CDR2 YYREEE (reference sequence). This CDR3 is built from 16 residues. Trimming took 3 bases from V and 3 from J; bases not matched to a gene: 5. The CDR3 DNA reads as TGTGCCAGCAGCTGGGGACAGGGGAGGGACACCGGGGAGCTGTTTTTT. Residues: CASSWGQGRDTGELFF.

The rearrangement uses TRBV18 and TRBJ1-1; a weak D match, TRBD1 (6 bases). The CDR3 has 14 residues. The ends were cut back, 3 bases at V and 2 bases at J, with 10 bases in the middle. CDR1 and CDR2 from the germline V gene are KGHSH and LQKENI. CDR3 sequence (DNA): TGTGCCAGCTCACCGACAGGTTCTAACACTGAAGCTTTCTTT. It translates to CASSPTGSNTEAFF.

The rearrangement joins TRBV5-4 to TRBJ2-5; D gene ambiguous. Germline V gene data show CDR1 as SGHNT and CDR2 as YYREEE (reference sequence). Trimming shortened V by 4 bases and J by 4 bases, and 14 bases separated the two germline ends. The CDR3 has 14 amino acids. The CDR3 DNA sequence: TGTGCCAGCAGCCCCCGTGCCAGTGGAGAGACCCAGTACTTC. It yields the protein CASSPRASGETQYF.

The rearrangement joins TRBV6-1 to TRBJ1-5, with 7 nucleotides matching TRBD1. V was pared by 0 bases and J by 4 bases, with 3 bases of the junction left unmatched. Germline lookup yields CDR1 MNHNS and CDR2 SASEGT. This CDR3 comprises 15 residues. CDR3 DNA: TGTGCCAGCAGTGAAGCGGGACAGCAGAATCAGCCCCAGCATTTT. Translation gives CASSEAGQQNQPQHF.

The V and J genes are TRBV7-6 and TRBJ2-1; tentatively, D is TRBD1 (6 bases). Per the germline V gene, CDR1 is SGHVS and CDR2 is FNYEAQ. Trimming stripped 5 bases from V and 9 bases from J, with 17 bases between. This CDR3 is built from 14 residues. The CDR3 protein is CASSPQYRAGEQFF. In DNA, the CDR3 is TGTGCCAGCAGCCCCCAATACAGGGCCGGTGAGCAGTTCTTC.

The rearrangement uses TRBV20-1 and TRBJ1-1, with D possibly matching TRBD1 (5 bases). This CDR3 contains 11 residues. V shed 5 bases and J shed 3 bases, with 7 bases lying between them. Germline CDR1 reads DFQATT; CDR2 reads SNEGSKA (reference sequence). CDR3 bases: TGCAGTGCTTTAGGGGACACTGAAGCTTTCTTT. Amino acid sequence: CSALGDTEAFF.

This chain joins TRBV5-5 and TRBJ2-7; no reliable D call. This CDR3 spans 13 amino acids. CDR1 is SGHKS, CDR2 YYEKEE, per germline (reference sequence). Deletions cut 4 bases from V and 5 bases from J, with 13 bases between. CDR3 in DNA: TGTGCCAGCAGCCCGGCCCCAGGCAACGAGCAGTACTTC. Residues: CASSPAPGNEQYF.

The table lists this clone with a count of one. V usage is TRBV18 and J usage is TRBJ2-1; 9 nucleotides agree with TRBD1. The CDR3 is made up of 14 amino acids. V shed 3 bases and J 7 bases; nucleotides not matched to a gene: 4. Looked up from germline, CDR1 is KGHSH and CDR2 is LQKENI. The CDR3 is CASSPRDRENEQFF. The CDR3 DNA reads TGTGCCAGCTCACCGAGGGACAGGGAAAATGAGCAGTTCTTC.